Listed here are 8 T cell receptor beta chains from one sample, sequenced in a study of metastatic and nonmetastatic thyroid tumors. MiXCR re-clonotyped the PCR reads for TCRdb. The top ten hold over 25% of the sample, which has about 19,000 clones, around 33% seen once. There were no patients who had received any treatment before thyroid surgery. The sequenced sample was tumor tissue. The receptor set was obtained from a female donor with papillary thyroid cancer or a benign thyroid nodule (not recorded which). Some clones in this sample may be carry-over from other donors' samples.

This clone came up once. The chain uses TRBV11-2 and TRBJ1-1; 7 bases match TRBD1. CDR3 length: 15 amino acids. With 5 bases clipped from V and 5 bases from J, the junction kept 11 bases outside the gene matches. CDR1 SGHAT and CDR2 FQNNGV come from the germline V gene. The CDR3, as DNA: TGTGCCAGCAGCCGAAACAGGGGTGGAGGGACTGAAGCTTTCTTT. This gives the protein CASSRNRGGGTEAFF.

This clone was observed once. The chain joins TRBV30 to TRBJ2-7; D is perhaps TRBD2 (5 bases). The CDR3 runs to 14 residues. The V end was cut by 1 base, the J end by 2 bases, with 12 bases between. CDR1 GTSNPN and CDR2 SVGIG come from the germline V gene (reference sequence). CDR3 nucleotide sequence: TGTGCCTGGAGTGGTGGAGGAATGACCTACGAGCAGTACTTC. This gives the protein CAWSGGGMTYEQYF.

The V and J genes are TRBV6-1 and TRBJ2-7; 8 bases are shared with TRBD1. The CDR3 is 14 amino acids. Trimming cost V 9 bases and J 4 bases; bases outside gene matches: 11. Germline V gene lookup returns CDR1 MNHNS and CDR2 SASEGT. CDR3 loop: CASASPGGVYEQYF. The CDR3 DNA sequence: TGTGCCAGTGCTTCCCCAGGGGGCGTGTACGAGCAGTACTTC.

This clone was observed a few times. The chain employs TRBV28 and TRBJ2-1; 7 nucleotides line up with TRBD1. The CDR3 spans 15 residues. CDR1 and CDR2 from the germline V gene are MDHEN and SYDVKM. The V gene end was trimmed by 5 bases and the J gene end by 7 bases; junction bases not matched to a gene: 11. CDR3 nucleotide sequence: TGTGCCAGCAGTGCCAGACAGGGTTTGCGAAATGAGCAGTTCTTC. As protein: CASSARQGLRNEQFF.

A few counts support this clone. The chain has TRBV6-1 and TRBJ1-2; D might be TRBD1 (5 bases). The germline CDR1 and CDR2 sequences are MNHNS and SASEGT. This CDR3 region has 14 residues. V lost 5 bases and J 0 bases, leaving 10 bases between the germline ends. As DNA, the CDR3 is TGTGCCAGCAGTTCACAGGTAGCTAACTATGGCTACACCTTC. The encoded protein is CASSSQVANYGYTF.

A few counts support this clone. The V call is TRBV27, the J call TRBJ1-6, with D hard to call. The CDR3 spans 12 residues. The V end lost 3 bases, the J end lost 6 bases, and 3 bases lay between the germline ends. Germline V CDR1 and CDR2: MNHEY, SMNVEV (reference sequence). CDR3 in amino acids: CASSFANSPLHF. In DNA, the CDR3 is TGTGCCAGCAGTTTCGCTAATTCACCCCTCCACTTT.

The V and J genes are TRBV7-2 and TRBJ2-2; tentatively, D is TRBD2 (5 bases). This CDR3 spans 12 amino acids. V lost 8 bases, J lost 4 bases, and 8 bases lay in between. CDR1 is SGHTA and CDR2 is FQGNSA in the germline V gene. The CDR3 loop reads CASGRGTGELFF. In DNA, the CDR3 is TGTGCCAGCGGGAGAGGCACCGGGGAGCTGTTTTTT. The full variable domain, with the rest looked up from reference TRBV7-2 and TRBJ2-2, is GAGVSQSPSNKVTEKGKDVELRCDPISGHTALYWYRQSLGQGLEFLIYFQGNSAPDKSGLPSDRFSAERTGGSVSTLTIQRTQQEDSAVYLCASGRGTGELFFGEGSRLTVL.

This rearrangement joins TRBV20-1 to TRBJ1-4, with a possible D match to TRBD1 (6 bases). Germline loops: CDR1 DFQATT, CDR2 SNEGSKA (reference sequence). The CDR3 has 15 amino acids. Trimming took off 0 bases at V and 2 bases at J, with 10 bases between the two ends. The CDR3 DNA reads as TGCAGTGCTAGAGACCTCAGGGGTACTAATGAAAAACTGTTTTTT. This sequence encodes CSARDLRGTNEKLFF.